This entry concerns a single TCR beta chain. Its antigen is still unknown. This sample was included in a study of blood T cells in healthy people across ages. This CDR3 is 15 amino acids long. Trimming removed 1 base at V and 5 bases at J, with 14 bases between. Germline values: CDR1 SEHNR, CDR2 FQNEAQ (reference sequence). A second PCR of 7 to 11 cycles used a sample-barcoded 5' primer and a J-beta primer mix. MiXCR, applied by TCRdb to the 5' RACE reads, yields one record per CDR3 protein. The repertoire has 850,000 to 1,000,000 distinct CDR3 sequences, roughly 50% of them found once; the top ten carry 13%. Study-level findings and limits: Both higher diversity and more naive CD4+ cells marked long-lived donors when set against aged donors. Among T cells, TCR beta diversity per million cells dropped roughly linearly as age rose. Diversity figures derived from one million T cells were judged to underestimate the true value. A strong correlation between TCR beta diversity and naive T cell percentage was seen.

V is TRBV7-9 and J is TRBJ1-2; D is unresolved. Sequenced input: blood. The clonotype was recovered from a man aged 25 to 40 in good health. CDR3 region: CASSLEVAQTYGYTF. The CDR3 DNA is TGTGCCAGCAGCTTAGAGGTTGCCCAAACGTATGGCTACACCTTC.